This is a list of T cell receptor beta chains from one sample in a study of CD8+ T cells in alopecia areata. This table comes from immunoSEQ multiplex PCR, and its TCRdb copy is limited to in-frame clones, with some not included. The repertoire holds roughly 100,000 clones, with 60% as singletons. The sequences come from CD8+ T cells sorted from blood, collected at approximately week 60, from a patient treated with tofacitinib. All receptors derive from a human donor with alopecia areata. CDR3s include the opening cysteine and the closing phenylalanine or tryptophan. D genes are given only for firm matches. The listing skips clone size in some rows; elsewhere it reads once, few, many or a size class.

d_gene: NA; j_gene: TRBJ2-7; v_gene: TRBV7-9; abundance: NA; CDR3nt: TGTGCCAGCAGCTTAGTGGGAAACACAGTGATATCCTACGAGCAGTACTTC; CDR3aa: CASSLVGNTVISYEQYF
d_gene: NA; j_gene: TRBJ2-5; v_gene: TRBV10-1; abundance: NA; CDR3nt: TGCGCCAGCAGTGAGTCCTCCTGGGAGACCCAGTACTTC; CDR3aa: CASSESSWETQYF
d_gene: NA; j_gene: TRBJ1-1; v_gene: TRBV2; abundance: NA; CDR3nt: TGTGCCGGTGGGACACACTACGAACCCATGAACACTGAAGCTTTCTTT; CDR3aa: CAGGTHYEPMNTEAFF
d_gene: NA; j_gene: TRBJ2-7; v_gene: TRBV2; abundance: NA; CDR3nt: TGTGCCAGCAGTGTCCGGACCACCTACGAGCAGTACTTC; CDR3aa: CASSVRTTYEQYF
d_gene: TRBD1; j_gene: TRBJ2-7; v_gene: TRBV13; abundance: NA; CDR3nt: TGTGCCAGCAGCACCGCGACAGGGGGTCGGGAGCAGTACTTC; CDR3aa: CASSTATGGREQYF
d_gene: NA; j_gene: TRBJ2-1; v_gene: TRBV27; abundance: NA; CDR3nt: TGTGCCAGCAGTCCCCCCCCAGGCAGTGAGCAGTTCTTC; CDR3aa: CASSPPPGSEQFF
d_gene: NA; j_gene: TRBJ1-5; v_gene: TRBV2; abundance: NA; CDR3nt: TGTGCCAGCAGGGCAGCATCCTATAGCAATCAGCCCCAGCATTTT; CDR3aa: CASRAASYSNQPQHF
d_gene: TRBD1; j_gene: TRBJ1-2; v_gene: TRBV29-1; abundance: NA; CDR3nt: TGCAGCGTTGAAGACGGGACAGGGTGGGGCTACACCTTC; CDR3aa: CSVEDGTGWGYTF
d_gene: TRBD2; j_gene: TRBJ2-1; v_gene: TRBV5-6; abundance: few; CDR3nt: TGTGCCAGCAGCTTTGATCTAGCGGGGTTCTACAATGAGCAGTTCTTC; CDR3aa: CASSFDLAGFYNEQFF
d_gene: TRBD1; j_gene: TRBJ2-1; v_gene: TRBV5-1; abundance: NA; CDR3nt: TGCGCCAGCAGCTTCCGGACAGGGTTCAATGAGCAGTTCTTC; CDR3aa: CASSFRTGFNEQFF
d_gene: TRBD2; j_gene: TRBJ2-3; v_gene: TRBV7-9; abundance: NA; CDR3nt: TGTGCCAGCAGCCAGACTAGCGGGGATGGAGATACGCAGTATTTT; CDR3aa: CASSQTSGDGDTQYF
d_gene: NA; j_gene: TRBJ2-7; v_gene: TRBV11-2; abundance: NA; CDR3nt: TGTGCCAGCAGCCAGGACTACGAGCAGTACTTC; CDR3aa: CASSQDYEQYF
d_gene: NA; j_gene: TRBJ2-6; v_gene: TRBV10-3; abundance: once; CDR3nt: TGTGCCATCAGTGAGTCGACTTCCCGAGCAATTGGGGCCAACGTCCTGACTTTC; CDR3aa: CAISESTSRAIGANVLTF
d_gene: NA; j_gene: TRBJ1-4; v_gene: TRBV2; abundance: few; CDR3nt: TGTGCCAACCAAGCAGCGGAAAAACTGTTTTTT; CDR3aa: CANQAAEKLFF
d_gene: NA; j_gene: TRBJ1-2; v_gene: TRBV5-1; abundance: NA; CDR3nt: TGCGCCAGCAGCTCAAACAGGTTCGTCTATGGCTACACCTTC; CDR3aa: CASSSNRFVYGYTF
d_gene: NA; j_gene: TRBJ2-7; v_gene: TRBV5-1; abundance: NA; CDR3nt: TGCGCCAGCAGCTTGGCTCCCGACAGCTCCTACGAGCAGTACTTC; CDR3aa: CASSLAPDSSYEQYF
d_gene: NA; j_gene: TRBJ1-1; v_gene: TRBV4-1; abundance: NA; CDR3nt: TGCGCCAGCAGCCAAGGCGGATACACTGAAGCTTTCTTT; CDR3aa: CASSQGGYTEAFF
d_gene: NA; j_gene: TRBJ2-7; v_gene: TRBV5-6; abundance: NA; CDR3nt: TGTGCCAGCAGCGTGGGACAATCCTACGAGCAGTACTTC; CDR3aa: CASSVGQSYEQYF
d_gene: NA; j_gene: TRBJ2-5; v_gene: TRBV2; abundance: NA; CDR3nt: TGTGCCAGCAGGGGACGGACCCAGTACTTC; CDR3aa: CASRGRTQYF
d_gene: NA; j_gene: TRBJ2-7; v_gene: TRBV15; abundance: NA; CDR3nt: TGTGCCACCAGCAGAGATGGGTACGAGCAGTACTTC; CDR3aa: CATSRDGYEQYF